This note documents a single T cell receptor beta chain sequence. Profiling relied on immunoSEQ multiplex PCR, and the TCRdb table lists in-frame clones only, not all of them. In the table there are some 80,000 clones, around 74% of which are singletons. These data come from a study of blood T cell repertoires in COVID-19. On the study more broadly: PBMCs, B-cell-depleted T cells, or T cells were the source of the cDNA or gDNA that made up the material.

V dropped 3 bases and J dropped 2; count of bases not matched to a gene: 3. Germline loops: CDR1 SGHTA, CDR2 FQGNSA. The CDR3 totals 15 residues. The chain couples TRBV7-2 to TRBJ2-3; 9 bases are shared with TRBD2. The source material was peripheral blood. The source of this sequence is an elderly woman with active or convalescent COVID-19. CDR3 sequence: CASSFSGGPTDTQYF. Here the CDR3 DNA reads TGTGCCAGCAGCTTTAGCGGGGGTCCCACAGATACGCAGTATTTT.